This T cell receptor (beta chain) stems from a study of blood T cell repertoires in COVID-19. About the research overall: Sources were T cells, B-cell-depleted T cells, or PBMCs; the material itself was cDNA or gDNA.

The authors' processing: Estimates of nucleated cell counts were drawn from the amplification of reference gene primers. Profiling relied on immunoSEQ multiplex PCR, and the TCRdb table lists in-frame clones only, not all of them. V and J calls and clone size follow that table, whereas D and trimming were derived from the DNA. The sample holds roughly 570,000 clones, around 90% seen once. CDR3 length equals 15 residues. The ends lost 4 bases at V and 2 bases at J; junction bases unmatched: 8. Germline-derived CDR1 and CDR2 are SQVTM and ANQGSEA. This TCR was sampled from a woman aged 45-65 years with COVID-19, enrolled during active disease. The genes are TRBV29-1 and TRBJ2-3; TRBD2 matches at 8 bases. Material: peripheral blood. The CDR3 sequence is CSVAPRGASTDTQYF. CDR3 bases: TGCAGCGTTGCGCCGCGGGGGGCCTCCACAGATACGCAGTATTTT.